Described below is a single TCR beta chain sequence and its context. Its matching antigen is unknown. The entry originates in a study of identical twins. Findings of the study overall: The authors noted that invariant MAIT and iNKT cells could partly confound zero-insertion analyses. Some out-of-frame alpha sequences were shared by twins, and these showed excess low generation probability. Abundant beta clonotypes from cord blood had fewer insertions, unlike memory repertoires, which showed none.

CDR3 length equals 17 residues. V lost 2 bases and J 10 bases, leaving 24 bases between the germline ends. Germline CDR1 ENHRY, CDR2 SYGVKD. TCRdb redid the calling of the 5' RACE reads with MiXCR, one entry per CDR3 protein. The table lists about 690,000 distinct CDR3 sequences, approximately 6% of them singletons. The chain employs TRBV10-3 and TRBJ2-1, with D hard to call. The origin of this receptor is a man between 18 and 35 years old in good health. Sequencing was done on a sample of naive T cells sorted from blood. The CDR3 loop reads CAISEAILTDRSLEQFF. In DNA form, the CDR3 reads TGTGCCATCAGTGAGGCGATATTGACTGACCGATCGCTCGAGCAGTTCTTC.